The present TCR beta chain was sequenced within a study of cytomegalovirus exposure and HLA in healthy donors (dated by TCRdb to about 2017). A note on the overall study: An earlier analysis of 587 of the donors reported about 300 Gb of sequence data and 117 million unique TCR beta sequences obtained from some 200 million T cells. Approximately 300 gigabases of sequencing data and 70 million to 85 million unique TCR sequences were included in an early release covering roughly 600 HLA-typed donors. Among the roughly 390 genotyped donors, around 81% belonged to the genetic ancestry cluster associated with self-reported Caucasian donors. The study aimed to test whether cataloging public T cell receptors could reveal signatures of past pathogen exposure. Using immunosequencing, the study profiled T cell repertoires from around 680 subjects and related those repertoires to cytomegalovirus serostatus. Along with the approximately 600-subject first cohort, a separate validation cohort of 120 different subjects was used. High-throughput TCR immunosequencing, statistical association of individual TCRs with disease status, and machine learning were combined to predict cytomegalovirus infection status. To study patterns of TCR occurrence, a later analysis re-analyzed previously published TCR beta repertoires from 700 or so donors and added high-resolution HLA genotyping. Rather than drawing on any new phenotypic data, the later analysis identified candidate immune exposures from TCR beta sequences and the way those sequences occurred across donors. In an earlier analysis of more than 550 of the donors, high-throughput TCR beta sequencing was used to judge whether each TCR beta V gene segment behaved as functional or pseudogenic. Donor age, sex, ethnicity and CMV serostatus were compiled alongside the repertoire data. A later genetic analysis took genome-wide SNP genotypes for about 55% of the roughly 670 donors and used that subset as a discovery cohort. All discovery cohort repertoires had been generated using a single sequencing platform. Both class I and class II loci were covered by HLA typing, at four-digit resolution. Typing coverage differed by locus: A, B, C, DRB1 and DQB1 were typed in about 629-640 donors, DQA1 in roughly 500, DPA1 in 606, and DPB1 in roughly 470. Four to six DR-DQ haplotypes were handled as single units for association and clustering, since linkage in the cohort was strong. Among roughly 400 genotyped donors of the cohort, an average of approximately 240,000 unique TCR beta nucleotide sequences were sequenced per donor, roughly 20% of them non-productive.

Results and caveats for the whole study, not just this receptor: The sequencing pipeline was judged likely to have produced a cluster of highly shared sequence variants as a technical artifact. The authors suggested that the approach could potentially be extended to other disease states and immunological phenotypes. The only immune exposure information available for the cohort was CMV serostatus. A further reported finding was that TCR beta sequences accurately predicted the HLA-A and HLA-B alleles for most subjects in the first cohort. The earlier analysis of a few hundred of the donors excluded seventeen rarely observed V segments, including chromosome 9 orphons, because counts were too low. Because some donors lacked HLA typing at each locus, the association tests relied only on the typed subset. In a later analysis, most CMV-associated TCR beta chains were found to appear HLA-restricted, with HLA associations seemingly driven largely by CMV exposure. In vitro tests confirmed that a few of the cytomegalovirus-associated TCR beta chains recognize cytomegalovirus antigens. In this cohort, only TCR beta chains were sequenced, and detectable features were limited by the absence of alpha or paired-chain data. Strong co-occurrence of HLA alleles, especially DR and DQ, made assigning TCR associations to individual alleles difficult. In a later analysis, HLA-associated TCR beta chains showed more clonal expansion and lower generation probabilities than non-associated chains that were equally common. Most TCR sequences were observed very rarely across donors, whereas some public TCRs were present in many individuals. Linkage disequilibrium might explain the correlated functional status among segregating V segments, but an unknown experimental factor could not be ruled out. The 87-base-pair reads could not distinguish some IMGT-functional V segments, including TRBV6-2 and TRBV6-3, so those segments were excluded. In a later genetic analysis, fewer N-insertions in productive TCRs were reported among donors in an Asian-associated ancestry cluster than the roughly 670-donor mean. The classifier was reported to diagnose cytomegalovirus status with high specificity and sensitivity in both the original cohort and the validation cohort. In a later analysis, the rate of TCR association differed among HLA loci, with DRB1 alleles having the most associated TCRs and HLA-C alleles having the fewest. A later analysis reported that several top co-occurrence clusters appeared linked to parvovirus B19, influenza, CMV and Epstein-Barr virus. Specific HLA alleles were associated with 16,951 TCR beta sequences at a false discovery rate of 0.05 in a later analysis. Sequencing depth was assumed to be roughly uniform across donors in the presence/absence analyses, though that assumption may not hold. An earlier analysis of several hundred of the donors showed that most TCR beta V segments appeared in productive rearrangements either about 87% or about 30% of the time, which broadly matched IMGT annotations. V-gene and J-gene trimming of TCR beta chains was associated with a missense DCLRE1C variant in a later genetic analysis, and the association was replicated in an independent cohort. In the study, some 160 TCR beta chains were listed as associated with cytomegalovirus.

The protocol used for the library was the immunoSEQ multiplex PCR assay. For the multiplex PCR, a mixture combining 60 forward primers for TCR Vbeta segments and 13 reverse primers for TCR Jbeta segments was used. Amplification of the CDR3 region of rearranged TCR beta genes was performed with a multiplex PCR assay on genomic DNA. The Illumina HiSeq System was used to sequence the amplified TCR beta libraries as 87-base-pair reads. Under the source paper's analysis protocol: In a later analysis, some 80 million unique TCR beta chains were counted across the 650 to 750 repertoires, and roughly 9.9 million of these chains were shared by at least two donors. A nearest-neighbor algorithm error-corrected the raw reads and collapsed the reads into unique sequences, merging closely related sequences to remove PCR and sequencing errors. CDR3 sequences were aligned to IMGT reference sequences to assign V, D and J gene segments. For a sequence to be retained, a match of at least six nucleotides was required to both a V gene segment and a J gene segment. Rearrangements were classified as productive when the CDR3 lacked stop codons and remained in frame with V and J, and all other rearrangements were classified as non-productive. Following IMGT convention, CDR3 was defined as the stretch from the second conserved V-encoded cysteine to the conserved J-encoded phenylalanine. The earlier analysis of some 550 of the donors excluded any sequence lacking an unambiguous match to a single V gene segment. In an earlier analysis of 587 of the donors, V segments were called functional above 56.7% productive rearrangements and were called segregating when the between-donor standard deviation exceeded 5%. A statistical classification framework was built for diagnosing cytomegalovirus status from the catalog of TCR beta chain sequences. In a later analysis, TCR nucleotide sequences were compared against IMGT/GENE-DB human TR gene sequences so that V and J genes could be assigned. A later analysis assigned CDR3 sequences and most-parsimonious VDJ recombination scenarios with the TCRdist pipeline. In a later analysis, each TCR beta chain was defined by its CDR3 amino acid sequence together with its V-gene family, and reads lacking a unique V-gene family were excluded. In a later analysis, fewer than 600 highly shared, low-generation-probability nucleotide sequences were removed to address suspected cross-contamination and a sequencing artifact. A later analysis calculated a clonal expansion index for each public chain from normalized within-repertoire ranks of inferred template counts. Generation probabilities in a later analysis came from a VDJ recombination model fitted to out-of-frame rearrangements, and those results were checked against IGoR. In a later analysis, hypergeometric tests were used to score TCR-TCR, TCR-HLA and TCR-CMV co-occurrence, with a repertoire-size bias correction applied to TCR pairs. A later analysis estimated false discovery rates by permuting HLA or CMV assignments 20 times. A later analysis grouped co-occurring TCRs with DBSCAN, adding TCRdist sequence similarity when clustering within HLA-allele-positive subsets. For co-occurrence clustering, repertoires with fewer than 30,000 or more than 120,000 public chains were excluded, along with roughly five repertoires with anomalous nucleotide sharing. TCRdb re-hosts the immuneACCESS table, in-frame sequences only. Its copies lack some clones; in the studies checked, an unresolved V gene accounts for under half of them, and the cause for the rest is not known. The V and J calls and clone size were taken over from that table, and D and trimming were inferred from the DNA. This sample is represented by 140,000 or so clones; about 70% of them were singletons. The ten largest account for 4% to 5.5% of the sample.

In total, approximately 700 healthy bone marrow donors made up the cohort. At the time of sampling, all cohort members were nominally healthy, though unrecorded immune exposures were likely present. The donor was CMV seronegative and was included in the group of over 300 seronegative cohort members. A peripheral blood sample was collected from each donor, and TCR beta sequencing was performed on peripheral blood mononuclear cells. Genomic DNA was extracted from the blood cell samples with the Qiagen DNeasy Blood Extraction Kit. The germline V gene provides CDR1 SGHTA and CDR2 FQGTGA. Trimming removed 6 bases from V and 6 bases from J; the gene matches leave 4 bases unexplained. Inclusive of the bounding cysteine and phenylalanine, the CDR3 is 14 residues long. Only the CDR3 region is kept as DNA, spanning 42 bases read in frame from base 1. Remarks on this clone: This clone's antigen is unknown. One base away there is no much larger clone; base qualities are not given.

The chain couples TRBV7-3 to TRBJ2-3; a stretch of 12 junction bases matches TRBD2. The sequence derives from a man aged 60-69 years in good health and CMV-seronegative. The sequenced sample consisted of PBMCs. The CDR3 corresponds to CASSRTSGRDTQYF. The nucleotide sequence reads TGTGCCAGCAGTCGAACTAGCGGGAGGGATACGCAGTATTTT.